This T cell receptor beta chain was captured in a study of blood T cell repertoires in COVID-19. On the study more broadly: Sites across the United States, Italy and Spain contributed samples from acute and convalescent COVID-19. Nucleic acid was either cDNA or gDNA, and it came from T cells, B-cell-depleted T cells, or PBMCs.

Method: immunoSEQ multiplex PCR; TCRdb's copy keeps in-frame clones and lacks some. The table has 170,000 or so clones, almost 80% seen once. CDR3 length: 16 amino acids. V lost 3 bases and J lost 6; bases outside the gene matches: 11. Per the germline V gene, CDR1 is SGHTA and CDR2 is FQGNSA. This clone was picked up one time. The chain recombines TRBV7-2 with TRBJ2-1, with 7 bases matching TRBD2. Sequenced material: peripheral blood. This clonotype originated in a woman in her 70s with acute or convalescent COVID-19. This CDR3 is CASSLSSAGWGNEQFF. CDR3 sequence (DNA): TGTGCCAGCAGCTTGAGTTCAGCGGGATGGGGCAATGAGCAGTTCTTC.